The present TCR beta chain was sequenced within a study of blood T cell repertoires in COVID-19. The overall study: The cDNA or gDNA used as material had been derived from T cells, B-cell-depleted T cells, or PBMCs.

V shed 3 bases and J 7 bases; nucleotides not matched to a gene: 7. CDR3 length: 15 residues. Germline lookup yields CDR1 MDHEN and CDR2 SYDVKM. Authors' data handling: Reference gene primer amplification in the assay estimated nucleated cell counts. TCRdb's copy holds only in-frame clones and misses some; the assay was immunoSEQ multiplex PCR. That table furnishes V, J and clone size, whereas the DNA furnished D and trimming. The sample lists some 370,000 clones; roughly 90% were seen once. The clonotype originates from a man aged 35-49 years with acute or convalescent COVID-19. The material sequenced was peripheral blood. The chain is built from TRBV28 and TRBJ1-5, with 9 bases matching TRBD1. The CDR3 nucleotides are TGTGCCAGCAGTTTTCAGGGACAGGGAACACAGCCCCAGCATTTT. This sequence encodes CASSFQGQGTQPQHF.